The 21 T cell receptor beta chains reported below all come from one sample, sequenced in a study of T cells in Graves' hyperthyroidism and ophthalmopathy (dated by TCRdb to the late 2010s). Library generation was performed with multiplex PCR. The sequencer was an Illumina HiSeq 2000. The TCR beta CDR3 regions were amplified from RNA transcripts. The TCR CDR3 was subjected to a first round of RT-PCR using the HTBI primer set and the Qiagen OneStep RT-PCR kit. TCRdb reran the public reads through fastp at Q25 and MiXCR, keeping productive beta chains. A single entry per CDR3 protein holds the most common genes and DNA from its merged rows. The sample table holds around 690,000 distinct CDR3 sequences, of which less than 25% were seen once. The ten largest clones take up 34% of the sample. The sequencing input was blood. The receptor set was obtained from a man aged 25 to 40 with Graves' ophthalmopathy.

This clonotype was detected ten times or more. V usage is TRBV30 and J usage is TRBJ2-5; weak D call: TRBD2 (6 bases). Trimming left V 1 base short and J 3 bases short, with 12 bases between. Germline loops: CDR1 GTSNPN, CDR2 SVGIG (reference sequence). The CDR3 is made up of 14 amino acids. The CDR3, as DNA: TGTGCCTGGAGTGACCTAGCGTTGGAAGAGACCCAGTACTTC. Translated, it gives CAWSDLALEETQYF.

The chain uses TRBV28 and TRBJ2-7, with D perhaps matching TRBD1 (6 bases). CDR3 length: 17 residues. In germline, CDR1 is MDHEN, CDR2 SYDVKM. The ends were cut back, 1 base at V and 4 bases at J, with 20 bases in the middle. The CDR3 loop is CASSLLKSGHLGYEQYF. The CDR3 DNA sequence: TGTGCCAGCAGTTTATTAAAGTCGGGACACCTGGGGTACGAGCAGTACTTC.

A few counts support this clonotype. The DNA for the CDR3 is TGTGCCAGCAGCCCAGTGGGGACCGGGGCGGGCTATGGCTACACCTTC. Its translation is CASSPVGTGAGYGYTF. The chain has TRBV7-2 and TRBJ1-2; a weak D match, TRBD1 (5 bases). Germline V gene lookup returns CDR1 SGHTA and CDR2 FQGNSA. The CDR3 consists of 16 residues. The ends were cut back, 5 bases at V and 4 bases at J, with 20 bases in the middle.

This clonotype was observed at least ten times. The chain couples TRBV6-1 to TRBJ2-7; D gene unclear. Germline V CDR1 and CDR2: MNHNS, SASEGT. Trimming took off 2 bases at V and 0 bases at J, with 17 bases between the two ends. The CDR3 has 17 residues. The CDR3 here is CASSEKRSSRSSYEQYF. The DNA for the CDR3 is TGTGCCAGCAGTGAAAAAAGGAGTAGTCGGAGCTCCTACGAGCAGTACTTC.

The CDR3 protein is CATRRETSGDNEQFF. The CDR3 nucleotides read TGTGCCACGAGGCGGGAGACTAGCGGGGACAATGAGCAGTTCTTC. The rearrangement links TRBV7-9 to TRBJ2-1; 11 bases are shared with TRBD2. The CDR3 extends over 15 amino acids. Germline V gene data show CDR1 as SEHNR and CDR2 as FQNEAQ (reference sequence). V lost 10 bases to trimming and J lost 5 bases; unmatched junction nucleotides: 10.

The gene calls are TRBV14 and TRBJ2-1; the D is unclear. V lost 0 bases and J 3 bases, leaving 6 bases between the germline ends. Per germline, CDR1 SGHDN and CDR2 FVKESK. The CDR3 consists of 14 residues. The DNA for the CDR3 is TGTGCCAGCAGCCAAGAAGGCTACTACAATGAGCAGTTCTTC. Amino acids: CASSQEGYYNEQFF.

The chain is built from TRBV18 and TRBJ2-7; D is possibly TRBD1 or TRBD2 (5 bases each). There are 14 residues in the CDR3. Germline loops: CDR1 KGHSH, CDR2 LQKENI. V was pared by 5 bases and J by 4 bases, with 15 bases between. The chain's CDR3 is CASSANRGLYEQYF. CDR3 bases: TGTGCCAGCTCAGCCAACCGGGGCCTTTACGAGCAGTACTTC.

The sample holds a few counts of this clonotype. The DNA for the CDR3 is TGTGCCAGTAGTGTCCGGACAGGGGGGTACACTGAAGCTTTCTTT. Encoded protein: CASSVRTGGYTEAFF. The chain joins TRBV19 to TRBJ1-1; TRBD1 agrees at 10 bases. The V gene's germline CDR1 is LNHDA and CDR2 SQIVND (reference sequence). The CDR3 runs 15 residues. With 5 bases clipped from V and 3 bases from J, the junction kept 6 bases outside the gene matches. Using reference TRBV19 and TRBJ1-1 for the parts outside the CDR3, the full variable domain is DGGITQSPKYLFRKEGQNVTLSCEQNLNHDAMYWYRQDPGQGLRLIYYSQIVNDFQKGDIAEGYSVSREKKESFPLTVTSAQKNPTAFYLCASSVRTGGYTEAFFGQGTRLTVV.

The chain is built from TRBV28 and TRBJ2-1; TRBD2 might be the D (6 bases). The CDR3 length is 16 residues. Germline loops: CDR1 MDHEN, CDR2 SYDVKM. The V end lost 3 bases, the J end lost 1 base, and 13 bases lay between the germline ends. The CDR3 sequence is CASSLRSGNSYNEQFF. CDR3 DNA sequence: TGTGCCAGCAGTTTGCGTAGCGGAAATTCCTACAATGAGCAGTTCTTC.

The chain recombines TRBV5-1 with TRBJ2-5, with D perhaps TRBD1 or TRBD2 (5 bases each). The V end lost 0 bases, the J end lost 11 bases, and 11 bases lay between the germline ends. Germline CDR1 and CDR2: SGHRS and YFSETQ. The CDR3 is 12 amino acids. As DNA, the CDR3 is TGCGCCAGCAGCTTGGCCGGGGCTCTTCAGTACTTC. This sequence encodes CASSLAGALQYF.

This clonotype has ten or more counts. The chain links TRBV6-1 to TRBJ2-5; D is uncertain. CDR1 is MNHNS and CDR2 is SASEGT in the germline V gene. Trimming removed 1 base from V and 0 bases from J, with 9 bases in between. CDR3 size: 15 residues. CDR3 nucleotides: TGTGCCAGCAGTGAAGAGGTCCGATACCAAGAGACCCAGTACTTC. It specifies CASSEEVRYQETQYF.

In this sample, this clonotype turned up a few times. The J gene is TRBJ2-1, the V gene TRBV6-1, with TRBD2 identical over 9 bases. The V segment lost 6 bases and the J segment 2 bases; nucleotides outside the gene matches: 11. The germline V gene encodes CDR1 MNHNS and CDR2 SASEGT. The CDR3 runs to 17 residues. CDR3: CASSQRGLAGPYNEQFF. The CDR3 nucleotides are TGTGCCAGCAGCCAAAGGGGTCTAGCGGGACCCTACAATGAGCAGTTCTTC.

This clonotype was detected only a few times. The rearrangement joins TRBV20-1 to TRBJ2-2; D is unclear. This CDR3 is built from 14 residues. V was shortened by 6 bases and J by 1 base, with 12 bases between the two germline ends. CDR1 and CDR2 (germline): DFQATT, SNEGSKA (reference sequence). The CDR3 sequence is CSAAKDGNTGELFF. DNA for the CDR3: TGCAGTGCAGCGAAGGATGGGAACACCGGGGAGCTGTTTTTT.

This clonotype was seen a few times. CDR3 sequence (DNA): TGTGCCTGGAATCCGGGAACAGGAGATACGCAGTATTTT. Protein sequence: CAWNPGTGDTQYF. The V call is TRBV30, the J call TRBJ2-3; D might be TRBD1 or TRBD2, each matching 5 bases. CDR1 is GTSNPN, CDR2 SVGIG, per germline (reference sequence). This CDR3 is 13 amino acids long. The germline V and J ends were trimmed by 4 bases and 5 bases, with 13 bases remaining between them.

This clonotype was counted ten times or more. The chain recombines TRBV20-1 with TRBJ2-1; 13 nucleotides match TRBD2. Trimming removed 0 bases from V and 6 bases from J; junction bases left unmatched: 5. This CDR3 comprises 16 residues. Germline assignment: CDR1 DFQATT and CDR2 SNEGSKA (reference sequence). This chain's CDR3 is CSARDGLAGAGNEQFF. CDR3 nucleotide sequence: TGCAGTGCTAGAGACGGACTAGCGGGAGCGGGCAATGAGCAGTTCTTC.

This clonotype was recorded at least ten times. The chain joins TRBV28 to TRBJ2-3; D unresolved. Germline CDR1 is MDHEN and CDR2 is SYDVKM. V was trimmed by 3 bases and J by 2 bases, leaving 18 bases between them. The CDR3 totals 17 residues. This chain's CDR3 is CASSFFSFEQLTDTQYF. The CDR3 DNA reads TGTGCCAGCAGTTTCTTCTCTTTTGAGCAGCTCACAGATACGCAGTATTTT.

This clonotype was seen many times. J is TRBJ1-1 and V is TRBV6-6; 7 bases line up with TRBD1. The junction had 4 bases not matched to a gene; V was cut back by 0 bases and J by 3 bases. Germline CDR1 is MNHNY and CDR2 is SVGAGI (reference sequence). This CDR3 has 15 amino acids. This CDR3 is CASSYSKQGYTEAFF. For the CDR3, the DNA is TGTGCCAGCAGTTACTCGAAACAGGGGTACACTGAAGCTTTCTTT.

Of note for this clonotype: A much larger clone is a single base away; this may be a read error. The rearrangement uses TRBV5-1 and TRBJ1-4, with D tentatively TRBD1 (5 bases). The CDR3 consists of 15 residues. Trimming shortened V by 4 bases and J by 7 bases, and 17 bases separated the two germline ends. The germline gives CDR1 SGHRS, CDR2 YFSETQ. The CDR3 coding sequence is TGCGCCAGCAGCAGGTGGGACGGACCAACTGAAAAACTGTTTTTT. Its translation: CASSRWDGPTEKLFF.

At least ten counts were recorded for this clonotype. The chain couples TRBV29-1 to TRBJ2-3; D possibly corresponds to TRBD2 (6 bases). The CDR3 runs 15 residues. Per germline, CDR1 SQVTM and CDR2 ANQGSEA. The V end lost 4 bases, the J end lost 6 bases, and 20 bases lay between the germline ends. CDR3 region: CSVGVGGYRSDTQYF. The CDR3 region has the DNA TGCAGCGTTGGGGTGGGAGGCTATCGGAGCGATACGCAGTATTTT.

The sample holds many counts of this clonotype. This sequence joins TRBV7-9 and TRBJ2-3; 11 positions match TRBD2. After removal of 5 bases from V and 5 bases from J, the junction contained 3 bases not matched to a gene. Germline assignment: CDR1 SEHNR and CDR2 FQNEAQ (reference sequence). CDR3 length equals 14 residues. Here the CDR3 reads CASSTGLAGDTQYF. DNA for the CDR3: TGTGCCAGCAGCACCGGACTAGCGGGAGATACGCAGTATTTT.

This clonotype was recorded a few times. The chain is built from TRBV27 and TRBJ2-5; TRBD1 is a possible D gene (6 bases). Germline V CDR1 and CDR2: MNHEY, SMNVEV (reference sequence). The V end was cut by 5 bases, the J end by 13 bases, with 20 bases between. The CDR3 extends over 13 amino acids. CDR3 DNA sequence: TGTGCCAGCAGTCCTACCCAGACAGGCCAGGGGTACTTC. Translation gives CASSPTQTGQGYF.